The rows below give T cell receptor beta chains drawn from one sample of a study of OX40 agonist ivuxolimab in advanced cancers. This table comes from immunoSEQ multiplex PCR, and its TCRdb copy is limited to in-frame clones, with some not included. The sample lists some 80,000 clones, approximately 92% occurring once. Sequenced here: CD4+ or CD8+ T cells sorted from blood, sampled in a trial of the OX40 agonist ivuxolimab. Every receptor here comes from an adult with an advanced solid tumor such as melanoma, head and neck, liver or kidney cancer. CDR3s include the opening cysteine and the closing phenylalanine or tryptophan. The D gene is left open where the match is weak. Expanded clones are given a class, and other clones once, few, many or no size at all.

V	size	D	J	DNA	CDR3
TRBV11-2	once	TRBD2	TRBJ2-1	TGTGCCAGCAGTTCTACGGGACTAGCGAAGTACAATGAGCAGTTCTTC	CASSSTGLAKYNEQFF
TRBV11-2	once	-	TRBJ2-7	TGTGCCAGCAGTTCAAAGCGTGCGAGCTACGAGCAGTACTTC	CASSSKRASYEQYF
TRBV5-6	-	TRBD1	TRBJ2-7	TGTGCCAGCAGCTTTGTGTGGGGGAACAGGGGATACCACGAGCAGTACTTC	CASSFVWGNRGYHEQYF
TRBV18	few	-	TRBJ1-2	TGTGCCAGCTCACCTGGGGGCGACTATGGCTACACCTTC	CASSPGGDYGYTF
TRBV27	-	-	TRBJ1-5	TGTGCCAGCAGTTTTTTGGGGCAGAATCAGCCCCAGCATTTT	CASSFLGQNQPQHF
TRBV15	once	TRBD2	TRBJ2-1	TGTGCCACCAGCTCGATCGGCGGGAGAAAATCCTACAATGAGCAGTTCTTC	CATSSIGGRKSYNEQFF
TRBV5-6	-	TRBD1	TRBJ2-7	TGTGCCAGCAGAAGGACAGGGGGTTCCTACGAGCAGTACTTC	CASRRTGGSYEQYF
TRBV29-1	-	TRBD2	TRBJ2-1	TGCAGCGTAGGACTAGCGGGAGTAATCAATGAGCAGTTCTTC	CSVGLAGVINEQFF
TRBV29-1	-	-	TRBJ1-2	TGCAGCGTTGAGTATCGGACAACCTATGGCTACACCTTC	CSVEYRTTYGYTF
TRBV6-1	-	-	TRBJ1-6	TGTGCCAGCAGTGAGCAAGAAAATTCACCCCTCCACTTT	CASSEQENSPLHF
TRBV28	-	-	TRBJ1-2	TGTGCCAGCAGTTTTGGGGGCCGGGATGGCTACACCTTC	CASSFGGRDGYTF
TRBV15	-	-	TRBJ2-5	TGTGCCACCAGCAGAGATAGGCCTGGCCGAGAGACCCAGTACTTC	CATSRDRPGRETQYF
TRBV7-2	-	TRBD2	TRBJ2-5	TGTGCCAGCAGCTTTGTGACTAGCGGGAGCGAGACCCAGTACTTC	CASSFVTSGSETQYF